The T cell receptor beta chain under discussion was sequenced for a study of T cell responses to AZD1222 COVID-19 vaccine. This clone was picked up one time. The antigen remains undetermined. Germline V lookup: CDR1 SGHRS, CDR2 YFSETQ. V lost 4 bases and J lost 6; bases outside the gene matches: 6. This CDR3 region has 13 residues. Whole-study results and caveats: None of the repertoires were sampled until the peak T cell response had passed. Donors were largely white British and mainly female; clonal diversity was possibly underestimated.

Method: immunoSEQ multiplex PCR; TCRdb's copy keeps in-frame clones and lacks some. The sample consists of some 130,000 clones, about 90% of them appearing once. The chain is built from TRBV5-1 and TRBJ1-1, with 7 bases that match TRBD1. The sequencing used peripheral blood, collected on day 0 of AZD1222 vaccination. The receptor comes from an adult in good health. CDR3 sequence: CASSLGQFSEAFF. The CDR3 nucleotides read TGCGCCAGCAGCCTGGGACAGTTCTCTGAAGCTTTCTTT.